This entry features one TCR beta chain sequence. Its antigen specificity is not known. No base quality information exists; no much larger clone differs at one position. This entry comes from a study of metastatic and nonmetastatic thyroid tumors (TCRdb year 2020). With regard to the full study: Repertoires were compared across peripheral blood and tumor or nodule tissue samples from malignant and benign thyroid patients. Here is what the overall study found, with its caveats: TCR beta diversity was reported as significantly higher in malignant tumors than in benign nodules, in both blood and tumor samples.

Receptors were amplified or captured by PCR. TCRdb records Illumina HiSeq 4000 as the sequencer. The TCR beta-chain CDR3 region of each patient was profiled by high-throughput sequencing. Concerning the study's data processing: The researchers built a classifier to tell apart papillary thyroid cancer patients with distant metastasis, based on CDR3 differences among clinicopathological groups. Repertoire diversity was assessed with the Shannon index, and tumor-blood repertoire similarity with the Morisita-Horn index. The public reads were reanalyzed by TCRdb: fastp trimming at Q25, MiXCR alignment, in-frame beta chains only. The V and J calls and clone size come from TCRdb's table, not from the authors' own analysis. The sample table contains about 16,000 clones; only one count was recorded for 25% of them. The ten largest clones add up to 15% of the sample. None of the patients had been given any treatment before thyroid surgery. Patient clinical samples collected from about 2012 to 2018 were retrospectively analysed using T-cell receptor beta sequencing.

The sequence was obtained from a female donor with papillary thyroid cancer or a benign thyroid nodule (not recorded which). Some clones in this sample may be carry-over from other donors' samples. What was sequenced was adjacent normal tissue.

The nucleotides are TGTGCCAGCAGCTTGGTACTAGCGGTCTACAATGAGCAGTTCTTC. It is translated as CASSLVLAVYNEQFF. The V and J segments used are TRBV11-1 and TRBJ2-1; 8 bases in the junction line up with TRBD2. The CDR1 and CDR2 encoded by the germline V gene (reference sequence) are SGHAT and FQDESV. At the junction V is shortened by 3 bases and J by 3 bases; bases outside the gene matches: 4. Counted from cysteine to phenylalanine, this CDR3 has 15 amino acids. The retained sequence is limited to the CDR3, 45 bases, with the frame set at the first base.